The clone carrying this T cell receptor (beta chain) was counted many times. Antigen unknown. The sample comes from a study of spatial heterogeneity in lung cancer. Study-wide context: The mean occurrence of each unique TCR and UMI combination in raw reads exceeded eight. Study-wide points: More often at tumor resection than at routine follow-up, ubiquitous expanded tumor TCRs were detected in the blood.

V was clipped by 7 bases and J by 6 bases; unmatched bases: 11. Germline V gives CDR1 SQVTM, CDR2 ANQGSEA. The CDR3 extends over 13 amino acids. Documented time point: sample taken at primary tumor resection. Sequencing was performed on whole RNA extracted from tumor and nontumor lung tissue, or from frozen PBMC, and the material was left unsorted. The study tagged each TCR cDNA molecule with a unique molecular identifier. TCRdb re-derived calls from the 5' RACE reads in MiXCR, one entry per CDR3 protein. The sample has roughly 15,000 distinct CDR3 sequences, over 6.5% seen once. This rearrangement joins TRBV29-1 to TRBJ2-7; 8 bases align to TRBD1. The source of this sequence is a female donor with early-stage non-small cell lung cancer. Sequenced here: PBMCs, sampled at surgery. CDR3 nucleotide sequence: TGCAGCGCGAGCCCGACAGGGGCGGTCGAGCAGTACTTC. This encodes CSASPTGAVEQYF.